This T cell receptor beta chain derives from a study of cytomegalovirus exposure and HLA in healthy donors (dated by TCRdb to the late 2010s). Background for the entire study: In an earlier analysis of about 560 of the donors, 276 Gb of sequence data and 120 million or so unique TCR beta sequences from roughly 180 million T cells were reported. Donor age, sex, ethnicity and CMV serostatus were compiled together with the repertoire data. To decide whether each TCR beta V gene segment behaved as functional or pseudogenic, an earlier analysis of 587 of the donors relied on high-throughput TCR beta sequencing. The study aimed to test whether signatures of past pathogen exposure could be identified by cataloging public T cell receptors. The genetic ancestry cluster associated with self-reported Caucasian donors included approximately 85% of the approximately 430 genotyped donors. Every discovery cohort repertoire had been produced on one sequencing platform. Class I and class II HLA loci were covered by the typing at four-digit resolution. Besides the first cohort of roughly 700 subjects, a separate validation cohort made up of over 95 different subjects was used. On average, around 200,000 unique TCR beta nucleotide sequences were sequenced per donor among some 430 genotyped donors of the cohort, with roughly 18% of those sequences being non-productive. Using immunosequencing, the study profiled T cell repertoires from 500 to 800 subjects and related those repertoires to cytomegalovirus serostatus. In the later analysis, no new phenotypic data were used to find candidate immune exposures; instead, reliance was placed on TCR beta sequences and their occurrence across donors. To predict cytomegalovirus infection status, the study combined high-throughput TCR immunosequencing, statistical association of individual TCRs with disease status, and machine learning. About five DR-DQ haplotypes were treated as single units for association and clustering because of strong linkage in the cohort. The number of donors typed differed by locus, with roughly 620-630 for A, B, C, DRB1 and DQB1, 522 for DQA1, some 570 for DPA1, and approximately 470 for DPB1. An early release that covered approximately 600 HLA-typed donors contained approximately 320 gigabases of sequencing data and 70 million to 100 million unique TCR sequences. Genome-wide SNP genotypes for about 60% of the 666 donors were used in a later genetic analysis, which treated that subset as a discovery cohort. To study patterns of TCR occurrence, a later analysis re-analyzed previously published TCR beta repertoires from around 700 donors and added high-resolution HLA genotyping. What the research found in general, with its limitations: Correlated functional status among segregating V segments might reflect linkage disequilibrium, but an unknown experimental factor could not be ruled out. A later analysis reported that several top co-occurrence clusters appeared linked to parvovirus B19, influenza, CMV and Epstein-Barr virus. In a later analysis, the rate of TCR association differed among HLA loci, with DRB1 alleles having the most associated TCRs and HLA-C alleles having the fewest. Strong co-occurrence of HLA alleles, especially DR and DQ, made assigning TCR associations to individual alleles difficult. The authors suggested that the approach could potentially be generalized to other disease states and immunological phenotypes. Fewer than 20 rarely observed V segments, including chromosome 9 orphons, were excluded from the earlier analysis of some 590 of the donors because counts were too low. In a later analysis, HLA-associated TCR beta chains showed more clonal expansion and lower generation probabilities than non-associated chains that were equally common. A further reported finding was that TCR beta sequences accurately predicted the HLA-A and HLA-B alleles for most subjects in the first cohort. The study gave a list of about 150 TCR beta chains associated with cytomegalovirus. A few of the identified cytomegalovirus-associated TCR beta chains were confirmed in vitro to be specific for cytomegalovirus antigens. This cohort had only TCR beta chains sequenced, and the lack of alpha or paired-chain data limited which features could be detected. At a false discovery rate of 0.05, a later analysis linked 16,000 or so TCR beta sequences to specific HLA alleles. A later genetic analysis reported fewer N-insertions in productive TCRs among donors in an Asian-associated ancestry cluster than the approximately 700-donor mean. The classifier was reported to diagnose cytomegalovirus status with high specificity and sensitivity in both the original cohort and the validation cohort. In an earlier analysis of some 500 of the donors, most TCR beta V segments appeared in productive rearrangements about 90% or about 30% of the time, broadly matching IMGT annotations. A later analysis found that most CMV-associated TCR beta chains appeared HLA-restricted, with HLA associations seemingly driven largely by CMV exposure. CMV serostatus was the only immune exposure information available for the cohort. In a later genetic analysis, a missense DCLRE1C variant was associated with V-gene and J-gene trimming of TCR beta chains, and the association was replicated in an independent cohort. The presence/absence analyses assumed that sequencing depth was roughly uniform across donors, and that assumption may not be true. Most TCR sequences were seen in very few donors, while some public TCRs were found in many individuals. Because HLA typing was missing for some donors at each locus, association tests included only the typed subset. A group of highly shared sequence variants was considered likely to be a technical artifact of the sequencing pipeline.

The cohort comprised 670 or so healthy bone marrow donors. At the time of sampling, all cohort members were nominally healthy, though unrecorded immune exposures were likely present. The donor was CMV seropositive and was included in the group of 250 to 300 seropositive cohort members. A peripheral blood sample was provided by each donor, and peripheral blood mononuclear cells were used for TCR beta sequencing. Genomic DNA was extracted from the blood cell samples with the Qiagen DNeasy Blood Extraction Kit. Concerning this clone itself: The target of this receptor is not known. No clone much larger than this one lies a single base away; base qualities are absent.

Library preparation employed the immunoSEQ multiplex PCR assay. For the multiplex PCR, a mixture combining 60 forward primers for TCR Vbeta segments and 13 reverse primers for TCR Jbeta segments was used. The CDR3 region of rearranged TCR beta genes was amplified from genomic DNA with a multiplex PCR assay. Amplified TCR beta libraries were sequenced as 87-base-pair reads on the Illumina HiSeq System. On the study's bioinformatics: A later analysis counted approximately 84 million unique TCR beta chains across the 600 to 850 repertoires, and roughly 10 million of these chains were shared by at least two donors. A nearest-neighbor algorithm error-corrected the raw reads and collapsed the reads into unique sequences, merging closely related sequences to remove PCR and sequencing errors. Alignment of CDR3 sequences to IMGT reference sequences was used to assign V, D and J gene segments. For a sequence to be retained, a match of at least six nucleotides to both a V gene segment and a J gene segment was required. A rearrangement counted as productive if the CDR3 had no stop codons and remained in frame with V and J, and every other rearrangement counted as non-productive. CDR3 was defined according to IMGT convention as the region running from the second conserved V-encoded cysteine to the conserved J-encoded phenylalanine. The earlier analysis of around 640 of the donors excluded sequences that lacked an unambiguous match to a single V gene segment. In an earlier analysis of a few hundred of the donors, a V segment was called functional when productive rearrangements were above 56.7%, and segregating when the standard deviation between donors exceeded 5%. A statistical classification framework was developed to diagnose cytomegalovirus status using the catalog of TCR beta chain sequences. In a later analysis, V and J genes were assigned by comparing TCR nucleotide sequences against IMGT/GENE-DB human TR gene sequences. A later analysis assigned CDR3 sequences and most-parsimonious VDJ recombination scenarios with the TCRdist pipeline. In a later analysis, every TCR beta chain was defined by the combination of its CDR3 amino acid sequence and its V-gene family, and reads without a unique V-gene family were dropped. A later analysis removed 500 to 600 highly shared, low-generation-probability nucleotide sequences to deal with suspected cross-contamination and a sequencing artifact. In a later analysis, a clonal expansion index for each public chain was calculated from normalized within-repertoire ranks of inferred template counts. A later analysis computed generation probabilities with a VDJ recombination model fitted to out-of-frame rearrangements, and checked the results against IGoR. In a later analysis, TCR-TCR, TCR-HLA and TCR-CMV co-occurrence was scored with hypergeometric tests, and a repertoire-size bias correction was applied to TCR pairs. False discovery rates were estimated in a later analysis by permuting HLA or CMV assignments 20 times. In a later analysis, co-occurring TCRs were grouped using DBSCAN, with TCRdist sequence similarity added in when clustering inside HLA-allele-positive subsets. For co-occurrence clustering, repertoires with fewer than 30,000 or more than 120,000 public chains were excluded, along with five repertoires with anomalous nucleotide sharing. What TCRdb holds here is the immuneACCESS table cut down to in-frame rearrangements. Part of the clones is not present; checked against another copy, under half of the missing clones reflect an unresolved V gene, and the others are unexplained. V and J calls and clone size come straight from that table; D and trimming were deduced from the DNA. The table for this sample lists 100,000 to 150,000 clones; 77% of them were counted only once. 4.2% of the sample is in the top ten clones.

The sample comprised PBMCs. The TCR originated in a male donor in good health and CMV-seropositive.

The sequenced DNA: TGCGCCAGCAGCCCTCTGGACAAAACTGAGCAGTTCTTC. The encoded protein is CASSPLDKTEQFF. Recombination connected TRBV5-1 to TRBJ2-1, and perhaps TRBD1 as D gene, on 5 matching bases. CDR1 and CDR2 are read off the germline V gene as SGHRS and YFSETQ. Counted from cysteine to phenylalanine, this CDR3 has 13 amino acids. Only the CDR3 DNA stays, 39 bases, in frame from base 1. The V and J ends are trimmed by 4 bases and 9 bases, leaving 14 bases between them.